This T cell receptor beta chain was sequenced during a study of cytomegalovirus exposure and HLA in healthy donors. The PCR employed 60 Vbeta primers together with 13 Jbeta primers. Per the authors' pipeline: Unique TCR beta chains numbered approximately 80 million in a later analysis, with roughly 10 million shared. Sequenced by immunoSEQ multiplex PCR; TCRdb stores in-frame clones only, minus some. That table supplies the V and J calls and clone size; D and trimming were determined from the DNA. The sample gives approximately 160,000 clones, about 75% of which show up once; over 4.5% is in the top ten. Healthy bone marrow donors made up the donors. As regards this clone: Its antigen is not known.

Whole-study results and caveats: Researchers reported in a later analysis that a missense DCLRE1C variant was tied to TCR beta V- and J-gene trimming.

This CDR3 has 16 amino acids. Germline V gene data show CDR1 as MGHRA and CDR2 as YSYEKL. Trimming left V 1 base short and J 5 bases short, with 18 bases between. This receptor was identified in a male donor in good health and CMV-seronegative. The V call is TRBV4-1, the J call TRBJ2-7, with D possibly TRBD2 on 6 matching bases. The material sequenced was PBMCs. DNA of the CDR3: TGCGCCAGCAGCCAAGTAAGGTCCCCAGGAGGGAACGAGCAGTACTTC. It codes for CASSQVRSPGGNEQYF.